The rows below give T cell receptor beta chains drawn from one sample of a study of blood T cell repertoires in COVID-19. Data came from immunoSEQ multiplex PCR; TCRdb stores just in-frame clones and leaves some out. Of about 250,000 clones in the sample, around 85% were seen once. Specimen: peripheral blood. The source is a man aged 50 to 59 with COVID-19, enrolled during active disease. The CDR3 runs from the conserved cysteine through the conserved F or W. D genes are given only for firm matches. Size values are once, few and many counts, or a class for expanded clones, and some rows have none.

d_gene: TRBD1
j_gene: TRBJ1-5
v_gene: TRBV7-2
abundance: -
CDR3aa: CASSRDRYQPQHF
CDR3nt: TGTGCCAGCAGCCGGGACAGATATCAGCCCCAGCATTTT

d_gene: TRBD2
j_gene: TRBJ2-5
v_gene: TRBV20-1
abundance: -
CDR3aa: CSASSLAVQETQYF
CDR3nt: TGCAGTGCTAGTAGCCTAGCGGTCCAAGAGACCCAGTACTTC

d_gene: TRBD1
j_gene: TRBJ1-2
v_gene: TRBV28
abundance: -
CDR3aa: CASSLGTAPYGYTF
CDR3nt: TGTGCCAGCAGTTTAGGGACAGCCCCCTATGGCTACACCTTC

d_gene: -
j_gene: TRBJ2-5
v_gene: TRBV4-1
abundance: -
CDR3aa: CASSHPEPWEGGTQYF
CDR3nt: TGCGCCAGCAGCCATCCCGAACCCTGGGAAGGGGGGACCCAGTACTTC

d_gene: -
j_gene: TRBJ2-7
v_gene: TRBV15
abundance: -
CDR3aa: CATSDTGQNGYEQYF
CDR3nt: TGTGCCACGAGTGATACAGGACAGAATGGCTACGAGCAGTACTTC

d_gene: -
j_gene: TRBJ1-6
v_gene: TRBV19
abundance: -
CDR3aa: CASRTTARSYNSPLHF
CDR3nt: TGTGCCAGTAGGACGACAGCCCGCTCCTATAATTCACCCCTCCACTTT

d_gene: TRBD2
j_gene: TRBJ2-1
v_gene: TRBV7-3
abundance: -
CDR3aa: CASSLLAGANEQFF
CDR3nt: TGTGCCAGCAGCTTACTAGCGGGGGCCAATGAGCAGTTCTTC

d_gene: -
j_gene: TRBJ2-3
v_gene: TRBV5-4
abundance: -
CDR3aa: CASSLHGDTQYF
CDR3nt: TGTGCCAGCAGCTTACACGGGGATACGCAGTATTTT

d_gene: -
j_gene: TRBJ2-7
v_gene: TRBV2
abundance: -
CDR3aa: CASSPDWISYEQYF
CDR3nt: TGTGCCAGCAGCCCGGACTGGATATCCTACGAGCAGTACTTC

d_gene: -
j_gene: TRBJ2-5
v_gene: TRBV15
abundance: -
CDR3aa: CATSTGPPYQETQYF
CDR3nt: TGTGCCACCAGCACAGGTCCTCCGTACCAAGAGACCCAGTACTTC

d_gene: -
j_gene: TRBJ1-6
v_gene: TRBV6-1
abundance: -
CDR3aa: CASSEGIRGSPLHF
CDR3nt: TGTGCCAGCAGTGAAGGGATAAGGGGTTCACCCCTCCACTTT

d_gene: TRBD1
j_gene: TRBJ2-7
v_gene: TRBV18
abundance: -
CDR3aa: CASSPGQNSYEQYF
CDR3nt: TGTGCCAGCTCGCCGGGACAGAACTCCTACGAGCAGTACTTC

d_gene: TRBD1
j_gene: TRBJ1-4
v_gene: TRBV2
abundance: -
CDR3aa: CASTPDRLNEKLFF
CDR3nt: TGTGCCAGCACCCCGGACAGGCTTAATGAAAAACTGTTTTTT

d_gene: -
j_gene: TRBJ2-1
v_gene: TRBV27
abundance: -
CDR3aa: CASSSRQVSSYNEQFF
CDR3nt: TGTGCCAGCAGTTCCCGACAGGTGAGCTCCTACAATGAGCAGTTCTTC

d_gene: -
j_gene: TRBJ2-7
v_gene: TRBV14
abundance: -
CDR3aa: CASSRGDGSSYEQYF
CDR3nt: TGTGCCAGCAGCAGAGGAGACGGGAGCTCCTACGAGCAGTACTTC

d_gene: TRBD1
j_gene: TRBJ2-1
v_gene: TRBV13
abundance: many
CDR3aa: CASSLEQGIYNEQFF
CDR3nt: TGTGCCAGCAGCTTAGAACAGGGGATTTACAATGAGCAGTTCTTC

d_gene: TRBD2
j_gene: TRBJ2-5
v_gene: TRBV5-1
abundance: -
CDR3aa: CASSLVASGQETQYF
CDR3nt: TGCGCCAGCAGCTTGGTGGCTAGCGGCCAAGAGACCCAGTACTTC

d_gene: TRBD2
j_gene: TRBJ2-5
v_gene: TRBV5-5
abundance: -
CDR3aa: CASSLELAGGRETQYF
CDR3nt: TGTGCCAGCAGCTTGGAGCTAGCGGGGGGGCGGGAGACCCAGTACTTC

d_gene: TRBD1
j_gene: TRBJ1-6
v_gene: TRBV10-3
abundance: -
CDR3aa: CAISEVGTASSPLHF
CDR3nt: TGTGCCATCAGTGAGGTGGGGACAGCTAGTTCACCCCTCCACTTT

d_gene: -
j_gene: TRBJ2-7
v_gene: TRBV9
abundance: -
CDR3aa: CASSRGSDYEQYF
CDR3nt: TGTGCCAGCAGTCGGGGGTCGGACTACGAGCAGTACTTC

d_gene: -
j_gene: TRBJ1-6
v_gene: TRBV2
abundance: few
CDR3aa: CASSATALSSPLHF
CDR3nt: TGTGCCAGCAGTGCGACAGCCTTGAGTTCACCCCTCCACTTT

d_gene: TRBD2
j_gene: TRBJ2-1
v_gene: TRBV4-1
abundance: few
CDR3aa: CASSHPLRGGVYNEQFF
CDR3nt: TGCGCCAGCAGCCACCCCTTGCGCGGGGGAGTATACAATGAGCAGTTCTTC

d_gene: TRBD2
j_gene: TRBJ2-3
v_gene: TRBV2
abundance: -
CDR3aa: CASISGGGRSTDTQYF
CDR3nt: TGTGCCAGCATATCGGGGGGGGGCCGAAGCACAGATACGCAGTATTTT

d_gene: TRBD1
j_gene: TRBJ1-1
v_gene: TRBV4-2
abundance: few
CDR3aa: CASSPQGGTEAFF
CDR3nt: TGTGCCAGCAGCCCACAGGGGGGCACTGAAGCTTTCTTT

d_gene: -
j_gene: TRBJ1-3
v_gene: TRBV30
abundance: few
CDR3aa: CAWTTKAYSGNTIYF
CDR3nt: TGTGCCTGGACCACTAAAGCGTACTCTGGAAACACCATATATTTT

d_gene: TRBD1
j_gene: TRBJ2-5
v_gene: TRBV4-2
abundance: -
CDR3aa: CASSQVRDRQETQYF
CDR3nt: TGTGCCAGCAGCCAAGTACGGGACAGACAAGAGACCCAGTACTTC

d_gene: TRBD2
j_gene: TRBJ2-3
v_gene: TRBV6-1
abundance: -
CDR3aa: CGATSGNRDTQYF
CDR3nt: TGTGGCGCGACAAGCGGGAATAGGGATACGCAGTATTTT

d_gene: -
j_gene: TRBJ1-1
v_gene: TRBV5-4
abundance: few
CDR3aa: CASSLAGNTEAFF
CDR3nt: TGTGCCAGCAGCTTGGCAGGGAACACTGAAGCTTTCTTT

d_gene: -
j_gene: TRBJ1-4
v_gene: TRBV15
abundance: -
CDR3aa: CATSLESDNEKLFF
CDR3nt: TGTGCCACCTCCCTGGAGAGTGATAATGAAAAACTGTTTTTT

d_gene: -
j_gene: TRBJ2-7
v_gene: TRBV28
abundance: -
CDR3aa: CASSLRREQYF
CDR3nt: TGTGCCAGCAGTTTGAGGCGGGAGCAGTACTTC

d_gene: TRBD2
j_gene: TRBJ2-3
v_gene: TRBV4-3
abundance: few
CDR3aa: CASSQGWTSGGDTQYF
CDR3nt: TGCGCCAGCAGCCAAGGGTGGACTAGCGGGGGGGATACGCAGTATTTT

d_gene: TRBD2
j_gene: TRBJ2-7
v_gene: TRBV7-8
abundance: -
CDR3aa: CASSLAPLAGSYEQYF
CDR3nt: TGTGCCAGCAGCTTAGCGCCTCTAGCGGGATCCTACGAGCAGTACTTC

d_gene: -
j_gene: TRBJ1-3
v_gene: TRBV7-8
abundance: -
CDR3aa: CASSLMWDTTGNTIYF
CDR3nt: TGTGCCAGCAGCTTAATGTGGGACACAACTGGAAACACCATATATTTT

d_gene: -
j_gene: TRBJ1-2
v_gene: TRBV6-1
abundance: -
CDR3aa: CASSERPGRVDGYTF
CDR3nt: TGTGCCAGCAGTGAAAGACCCGGCAGGGTTGATGGCTACACCTTC

d_gene: -
j_gene: TRBJ2-2
v_gene: TRBV10-3
abundance: -
CDR3aa: CAITPSSNTGELFF
CDR3nt: TGTGCCATCACCCCAAGCTCGAACACCGGGGAGCTGTTTTTT

d_gene: -
j_gene: TRBJ1-5
v_gene: TRBV3-1/TRBV3-2
abundance: -
CDR3aa: CASSQDSGISNQPQHF
CDR3nt: TGTGCCAGCAGCCAAGATTCAGGGATTAGCAATCAGCCCCAGCATTTT

d_gene: TRBD2
j_gene: TRBJ2-5
v_gene: TRBV5-4
abundance: -
CDR3aa: CASSDPSGEETQYF
CDR3nt: TGTGCCAGCAGCGACCCCAGCGGGGAAGAGACCCAGTACTTC

d_gene: -
j_gene: TRBJ1-1
v_gene: TRBV15
abundance: -
CDR3aa: CATSRTGGNTEAFF
CDR3nt: TGTGCCACCAGCAGGACAGGAGGAAACACTGAAGCTTTCTTT

d_gene: -
j_gene: TRBJ2-7
v_gene: TRBV3-1/TRBV3-2
abundance: -
CDR3aa: CASSQTPSLLGEQYF
CDR3nt: TGTGCCAGCAGCCAAACCCCGTCACTTCTCGGCGAGCAGTACTTC